This T cell receptor (beta chain) came from a study of control samples from healthy donors and cancer patients. From germline, CDR1 is SGHTA and CDR2 FQGNSA. V lost 8 bases, J lost 8 bases, and 13 bases stayed unmatched. The CDR3 spans 15 residues. Clones were sequenced by immunoSEQ multiplex PCR, and TCRdb holds only the in-frame ones, with some missing. The table records about 34,000 clones, about 88% of them present only once. V is TRBV7-2 and J is TRBJ2-1, with 9 bases identical to TRBD1. The material sequenced was PBMCs. This TCR came from a woman in her thirties or forties with lung cancer. The CDR3 region has the DNA TGTGCCAGCTTGAAAGGGACAGGGACAGTGTATGAGCAGTTCTTC. Its translation: CASLKGTGTVYEQFF.